The 23 T cell receptor beta chains reported below all come from one sample, sequenced in a study of blood T cells in healthy people across ages. The use of a sample-barcoded 5' primer and a J-beta primer mix characterized a second PCR of roughly 6 to 12 cycles. TCRdb reanalysed the 5' RACE reads using MiXCR and keeps one entry per CDR3 protein. The sample holds more than 650,000 distinct CDR3 sequences, 22% seen once. The specimen sequenced was blood. The receptors come from a man between 65 and 79 years old in good health.

This clonotype was seen a few times. The chain employs TRBV7-8 and TRBJ2-3; 13 nucleotides align to TRBD2. This CDR3 is 18 amino acids long. From germline, CDR1 is SGHVS and CDR2 FQNEAQ. Trimming took 4 bases from V and 8 from J; bases not matched to a gene: 15. The chain's CDR3 is CASSSGFGTSGIRVTQYF. The DNA of the CDR3 is TGTGCCAGCAGCTCGGGGTTTGGGACTAGCGGGATCAGGGTTACGCAGTATTTT.

There are a few counts of this clonotype. The gene calls are TRBV9 and TRBJ2-1; tentatively, D is TRBD2 (6 bases). The CDR3 is made up of 15 amino acids. The germline V and J ends were trimmed by 4 bases and 2 bases, with 13 bases remaining between them. CDR1 is SGDLS and CDR2 is YYNGEE in the germline V gene. The CDR3 protein is CASSLTSPAYNEQFF. DNA for the CDR3: TGTGCCAGCAGCCTGACTAGTCCCGCCTACAATGAGCAGTTCTTC. The variable domain in full, completed from reference TRBV9 and TRBJ2-1, reads DSGVTQTPKHLITATGQRVTLRCSPRSGDLSVYWYQQSLDQGLQFLIQYYNGEERAKGNILERFSAQQFPDLHSELNLSSLELGDSALYFCASSLTSPAYNEQFFGPGTRLTVL.

In the case of this clonotype: An end of the junction does not agree with germline; a read error may underlie this. J is TRBJ2-7 and V is TRBV4-1; D is possibly TRBD1 (6 bases). Matching the DNA end better, TRBJ2-5 makes the J call doubtful. Germline V lookup: CDR1 MGHRA, CDR2 YSYEKL. CDR3 length: 12 amino acids. For the CDR3, the DNA is TGTGCCAGCAGTTTAGGGGGAAAGACCCAGTACTTC. Translation gives CASSLGGKTQYF.

This clonotype was seen only a few times. The chain recombines TRBV6-2 or TRBV6-3 with TRBJ2-5; 8 nucleotides match TRBD1. CDR3 size: 18 residues. Trimming cost V 0 bases and J 7 bases; bases outside gene matches: 16. Germline V lookup: CDR1 MNHEY, CDR2 SVGEGT. The CDR3 DNA reads TGTGCCAGCAGTTACTCGATTTTGTTAGCAGGGGGCGACGGGACCCAGTACTTC. It translates to CASSYSILLAGGDGTQYF.

This clonotype was counted only a few times. The chain joins TRBV7-2 to TRBJ1-2, with TRBD1 as a possible D gene (5 bases). V gave up 5 bases and J gave up 3 bases, with 16 bases separating them. Germline V CDR1 and CDR2: SGHTA, FQGNSA. The CDR3 is 15 amino acids. CDR3 in amino acids: CASSEPGRTYYGYTF. DNA for the CDR3: TGTGCCAGCAGCGAACCGGGACGGACTTACTATGGCTACACCTTC.

This clonotype was seen repeatedly, ten times or more. This chain links TRBV12-3 or TRBV12-4 with TRBJ2-7, with a tentative D call TRBD1 (6 bases). The CDR3 is 14 residues long. Trimming removed 6 bases from V and 0 bases from J, with 12 bases in between. The CDR3 coding sequence is TGTGCCAGCAGCTGGGGGCAGGGCTCCTACGAGCAGTACTTC. Translation: CASSWGQGSYEQYF.

This clonotype occurred a few times. This chain uses TRBV30 with TRBJ1-2; no definite D call. CDR1 GTSNPN and CDR2 SVGIG come from the germline V gene (reference sequence). CDR3 length equals 13 residues. With 0 bases removed from V and 5 bases from J, the gap between germline ends came to 10 bases. In DNA form, the CDR3 reads TGTGCCTGGAGTGTGGTACTGTTATATGGCTACACCTTC. It is translated as CAWSVVLLYGYTF.

The chain carries TRBV7-3 and TRBJ2-7; possible D gene TRBD2, 6 bases. The better agreement between TRBJ2-1 and the DNA end casts doubt on the J call. Germline V gives CDR1 SGHTA, CDR2 FQGTGA. The CDR3 has 11 amino acids. The CDR3 is CAGGADNEQFF. The CDR3 nucleotides are TGTGCCGGCGGGGCAGACAATGAGCAGTTCTTC.

This clonotype has a handful of counts. In DNA, the CDR3 is TGCAGTGCTCCGAGACAGGGAAGGTCCTACGAGCAGTACTTC. Translated: CSAPRQGRSYEQYF. The J gene is TRBJ2-7, the V gene TRBV20-1, with 7 positions matching TRBD1. The CDR3 consists of 14 residues. The trim removed 5 bases at V and 1 base at J, leaving 8 bases unmatched. CDR1 and CDR2 (germline): DFQATT, SNEGSKA (reference sequence).

The J gene is TRBJ2-4, the V gene TRBV29-1; 11 bases line up with TRBD2. The ends lost 7 bases at V and 8 bases at J; junction bases unmatched: 13. The CDR3 extends over 15 amino acids. Per germline, CDR1 SQVTM and CDR2 ANQGSEA. Here the CDR3 reads CSAVTTLAGVDIQYF. In DNA, the CDR3 is TGCAGCGCAGTCACCACACTAGCGGGAGTGGACATTCAGTACTTC.

The CDR3 region is CASSIKTTNEQFF. CDR3 sequence (DNA): TGTGCCAGTAGTATCAAGACCACAAATGAGCAGTTCTTC. The chain carries TRBV19 and TRBJ2-1; no clear D gene. The CDR3 is 13 residues long. Germline assignment: CDR1 LNHDA and CDR2 SQIVND (reference sequence). Trimming left V 3 bases short and J 7 bases short, with 10 bases between.

The J gene is TRBJ1-3, the V gene TRBV20-1; TRBD1 might be the D (5 bases). This CDR3 region has 14 residues. Trimming cost V 1 base and J 4 bases, with 11 bases left between them. Germline-derived CDR1 and CDR2 are DFQATT and SNEGSKA (reference sequence). The CDR3 reads CSARARGRGNTIYF. For the CDR3, the DNA is TGCAGTGCTAGAGCAAGGGGAAGAGGAAACACCATATATTTT.

Comments on this clonotype: One end of the junction fails to match germline, which may point to a read error. This chain links TRBV7-9 with TRBJ1-1; a weak D match, TRBD1 (6 bases). Per germline, CDR1 SEHNR and CDR2 FQNEAQ (reference sequence). There are 14 residues in the CDR3. CDR3 region: CASSLFGGGAEAFF. DNA for the CDR3: TGTGCCAGCAGCTTATTTGGCGGGGGGGCTGAGGCTTTCTTT.

This clonotype has ten or more counts. The genes are TRBV4-1 and TRBJ2-1; 7 positions agree with TRBD2. Trimming cost V 4 bases and J 5 bases; bases outside gene matches: 11. The CDR3 length is 16 residues. The germline CDR1 and CDR2 sequences are MGHRA and YSYEKL. In DNA form, the CDR3 reads TGCGCCAGCAGCCTCTCCGGGGGTAGCGGGCACAATGAGCAGTTCTTC. Amino acid sequence: CASSLSGGSGHNEQFF.

This clonotype has just a few counts. V is TRBV11-2 and J is TRBJ2-1; 8 bases match TRBD1. CDR3 length equals 15 residues. The V gene's germline CDR1 is SGHAT and CDR2 FQNNGV. The trim removed 5 bases at V and 9 bases at J, leaving 12 bases unmatched. The CDR3 DNA sequence: TGTGCCAGCAGCCTAAGTTTCAGGGGGCGTCGTGAGCAGTTCTTC. Translated, it gives CASSLSFRGRREQFF.

The V and J genes are TRBV18 and TRBJ1-1, with D perhaps TRBD1 (5 bases). CDR1 is KGHSH and CDR2 is LQKENI in the germline V gene. The CDR3 length is 17 residues. V was shortened by 0 bases and J by 1 base, with 15 bases between the two germline ends. The CDR3 protein is CASSPPVGAGGNTEAFF. The DNA of the CDR3 is TGTGCCAGCTCACCACCGGTAGGGGCCGGGGGGAACACTGAAGCTTTCTTT.

Only a few counts were recorded for this clonotype. This chain uses TRBV27 with TRBJ1-6; D is unresolved. CDR3 length equals 14 residues. V was shortened by 5 bases and J by 7 bases, with 12 bases between the two germline ends. Germline V gives CDR1 MNHEY, CDR2 SMNVEV (reference sequence). The CDR3 coding sequence is TGTGCCAGCAGTGGCCCGCGGGCAAATTCACCCCTCCACTTT. Translated: CASSGPRANSPLHF.

This clonotype was seen more than once but under ten times. The chain joins TRBV18 to TRBJ2-7, with D tentatively TRBD2 (5 bases). The germline CDR1 and CDR2 sequences are KGHSH and LQKENI. V lost 4 bases to trimming and J lost 7 bases, with 17 bases between them. The CDR3 has 14 residues. The CDR3: CASSLRASSGEQYV. The CDR3 DNA sequence: TGTGCCAGCTCACTACGGGCCTCCTCGGGGGAGCAGTACGTC.

This CDR3 reads CATSRRTVLSSYEQYF. CDR3 nucleotide sequence: TGTGCCACCAGCAGAAGGACAGTGCTGAGCTCCTACGAGCAGTACTTC. The gene calls are TRBV15 and TRBJ2-7, with D tentatively TRBD1 (6 bases). Germline V CDR1 and CDR2: LNHNV, YYDKDF (reference sequence). Trimming cost V 2 bases and J 0 bases, with 14 bases left between them. The CDR3 is made up of 16 amino acids.

This clonotype was detected only a few times. The rearrangement links TRBV6-5 to TRBJ1-1, with D perhaps TRBD1 (5 bases). CDR1 MNHEY and CDR2 SVGAGI come from the germline V gene. The ends were cut back, 6 bases at V and 5 bases at J, with 16 bases in the middle. The CDR3 runs to 14 residues. CDR3 nucleotides: TGTGCCAGCAGGAGAGGGGCGCCGGGGACTGAAGCTTTCTTT. As protein: CASRRGAPGTEAFF.

This clonotype was observed at least ten times. V and J are TRBV12-3 or TRBV12-4 and TRBJ2-4, with D possibly being TRBD1 (5 bases). The CDR3 has 14 amino acids. Trimming removed 5 bases at V and 1 base at J, with 9 bases between. The CDR3 reads CASSQGVAKNIQYF. For the CDR3, the DNA is TGTGCCAGCAGTCAAGGGGTTGCCAAAAACATTCAGTACTTC.

The V and J genes are TRBV6-6 and TRBJ1-1; maybe TRBD1 (6 bases). Germline V CDR1 and CDR2: MNHNY, SVGAGI (reference sequence). Trimming stripped 6 bases from V and 2 bases from J, with 10 bases between. This CDR3 region has 13 residues. In DNA, the CDR3 is TGTGCCAGCAGAGAACAGGGTAACACTGAAGCTTTCTTT. Protein product: CASREQGNTEAFF.

The chain combines TRBV3-1 with TRBJ1-3; D is ambiguous. Germline loops: CDR1 LGHDT, CDR2 YNNKEL (reference sequence). The CDR3 contains 16 residues. Trimming cost V 4 bases and J 0 bases, with 13 bases left between them. CDR3 sequence reads: CASSPPGRSSGNTIYF. In DNA, the CDR3 is TGTGCCAGCAGCCCCCCCGGTCGGAGCTCTGGAAACACCATATATTTT.